The 9 T cell receptor beta chains given below trace back to one sample, sequenced in a study of shared clonotypes between healthy human individuals. Libraries were prepared by immunoSEQ multiplex PCR; TCRdb keeps only in-frame clonotypes and omits some of them. Of under 700,000 clones detected, roughly 95% appear once; the ten largest clones hold approximately 0.11%. CD45RO-negative, CCR7-selected cells formed the naive CD8 fraction, which excluded terminally differentiated effector memory CD45RA+ cells. The sample taken for sequencing was naive CD8+ T cells sorted from blood. Receptors were obtained from a woman aged 25 to 45 in good health.

The chain combines TRBV23-1 with TRBJ2-2; D call uncertain. TRBV23-1 qualifies as an ORF whose function is uncertain. V lost 4 bases to trimming and J lost 0 bases, with 6 bases between them. This CDR3 comprises 14 residues. In nucleotides, the CDR3 is TGCGCCAGCAGTCTGAAATCGAACACCGGGGAGCTGTTTTTT. Amino acids: CASSLKSNTGELFF.

CDR3 sequence reads: CASSFGTGAWRAGNTIYF. CDR3 DNA sequence: TGTGCCAGCAGCTTCGGGACAGGGGCTTGGAGGGCTGGAAACACCATATATTTT. The rearrangement joins TRBV11-2 to TRBJ1-3; TRBD1 aligns across 10 bases. The germline V gene encodes CDR1 SGHAT and CDR2 FQNNGV. The CDR3 has 18 residues. Trimming cost V 3 bases and J 2 bases; bases outside gene matches: 10.

The chain has TRBV4-1 and TRBJ2-4; a weak D match, TRBD1 (6 bases). V was pared by 1 base and J by 11 bases, with 15 bases between. The CDR3 is 14 amino acids. Germline-derived CDR1 and CDR2 are MGHRA and YSYEKL. The CDR3 loop reads CASSQVPQGNLQYF. As DNA, the CDR3 is TGCGCCAGCAGCCAAGTCCCACAGGGAAATCTTCAGTACTTC.

This chain uses TRBV28 with TRBJ1-2; D is uncertain. This CDR3 comprises 18 residues. Trimming shortened V by 4 bases and J by 6 bases, and 27 bases separated the two germline ends. Germline assignment: CDR1 MDHEN and CDR2 SYDVKM. The CDR3 region is CASSWGWRLGPYRDGYTF. CDR3 nucleotide sequence: TGTGCCAGCAGTTGGGGATGGAGATTAGGACCCTACCGGGATGGCTACACCTTC.

The CDR3 DNA reads TGTGCCAGTAGTCTACAGGAGAGCTATGGCTACACCTTC. Its protein is CASSLQESYGYTF. The chain is built from TRBV19 and TRBJ1-2, with D possibly matching TRBD1 (5 bases). V gave up 5 bases and J gave up 4 bases, with 11 bases separating them. Germline V gene sequence: CDR1 LNHDA, CDR2 SQIVND (reference sequence). The CDR3 is made up of 13 amino acids. The full variable domain, rest sourced from reference TRBV19 and TRBJ1-2, is DGGITQSPKYLFRKEGQNVTLSCEQNLNHDAMYWYRQDPGQGLRLIYYSQIVNDFQKGDIAEGYSVSREKKESFPLTVTSAQKNPTAFYLCASSLQESYGYTFGSGTRLTVV.

V usage is TRBV11-2 and J usage is TRBJ2-7, with TRBD1 matching over 8 bases. The CDR3 has 17 amino acids. Trimming removed 1 base from V and 1 base from J; junction bases left unmatched: 9. Germline assignment: CDR1 SGHAT and CDR2 FQNNGV. CDR3 in DNA: TGTGCCAGCAGCTTAGCTCCCGGGACAGGAATATCCTACGAGCAGTACTTC. Amino acid sequence: CASSLAPGTGISYEQYF.

The rearrangement joins TRBV15 to TRBJ2-2, with 12 bases aligning to TRBD2. CDR3 length equals 19 residues. Trimming cost V 0 bases and J 2 bases; bases outside gene matches: 7. Germline CDR1 LNHNV, CDR2 YYDKDF (reference sequence). Here the CDR3 DNA reads TGTGCCACCAGCAGAGACCCCTGGACTAGCGGGGATAACACCGGGGAGCTGTTTTTT. This sequence encodes CATSRDPWTSGDNTGELFF.

The gene calls are TRBV5-6 and TRBJ2-5, with a tentative D call TRBD1 (6 bases). CDR3 size: 12 residues. Trimming removed 4 bases from V and 11 bases from J, with 15 bases in between. The germline CDR1 and CDR2 sequences are SGHDT and YYEEEE. The CDR3 sequence is CASSRDMREQYF. The CDR3 DNA is TGTGCCAGCAGCCGGGACATGAGAGAGCAGTACTTC.

This chain joins TRBV7-6 and TRBJ1-1; D remains ambiguous. Germline V CDR1 and CDR2: SGHVS, FNYEAQ. V was pared by 2 bases and J by 3 bases, with 16 bases between. CDR3 length: 16 amino acids. The CDR3 DNA is TGTGCCAGCAGCTTAATCCGTGGGAATGGGGACACTGAAGCTTTCTTT. It yields the protein CASSLIRGNGDTEAFF.